The clone carrying this T cell receptor beta chain was detected a few times. No antigen is known for it. This record comes from a study of cytomegalovirus exposure and HLA in healthy donors. V was clipped by 7 bases and J by 0 bases, with 12 bases between them. This CDR3 is built from 14 residues. Germline-derived CDR1 and CDR2 are SGHRS and YFSETQ. The PCR made use of 60 Vbeta and 13 Jbeta primers. The method was immunoSEQ multiplex PCR; TCRdb's version includes in-frame clones alone and lacks a portion of them. The table has about 100,000 clones, 75% seen once. General study results and limits: Several top significant clusters appeared, in a later analysis, to be linked to common viral pathogens. The study dropped some indistinguishable V segments, TRBV6-2 and TRBV6-3 among them.

The chain recombines TRBV5-1 with TRBJ2-3; the D gene is possibly TRBD2 (6 bases). This TCR was sampled from a man aged 50 to 60 in good health and CMV-seronegative. Input material: PBMCs. The CDR3 region is CASSRDSSTDTQYF. The CDR3 nucleotides read TGCGCCAGCTCCCGGGACTCTAGCACAGATACGCAGTATTTT.